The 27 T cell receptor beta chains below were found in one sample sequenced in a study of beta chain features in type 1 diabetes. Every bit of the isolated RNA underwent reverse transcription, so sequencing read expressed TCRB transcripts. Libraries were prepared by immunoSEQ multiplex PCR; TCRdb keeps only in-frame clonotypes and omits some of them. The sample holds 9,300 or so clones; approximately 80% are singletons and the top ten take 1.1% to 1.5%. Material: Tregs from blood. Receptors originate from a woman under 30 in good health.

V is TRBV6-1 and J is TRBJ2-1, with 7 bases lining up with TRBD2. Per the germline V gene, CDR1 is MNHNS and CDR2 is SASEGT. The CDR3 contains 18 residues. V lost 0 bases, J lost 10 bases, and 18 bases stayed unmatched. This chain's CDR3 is CASSEAPGERDLRGEQFF. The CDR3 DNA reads TGTGCCAGCAGTGAAGCGCCCGGGGAGCGGGACCTTCGTGGGGAGCAGTTCTTC.

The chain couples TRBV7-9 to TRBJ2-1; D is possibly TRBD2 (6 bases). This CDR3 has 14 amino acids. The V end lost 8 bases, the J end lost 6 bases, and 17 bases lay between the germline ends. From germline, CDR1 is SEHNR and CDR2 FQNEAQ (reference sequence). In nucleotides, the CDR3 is TGTGCCAGCTCGCGGGGAGGACGGATCAATGAGCAGTTCTTC. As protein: CASSRGGRINEQFF.

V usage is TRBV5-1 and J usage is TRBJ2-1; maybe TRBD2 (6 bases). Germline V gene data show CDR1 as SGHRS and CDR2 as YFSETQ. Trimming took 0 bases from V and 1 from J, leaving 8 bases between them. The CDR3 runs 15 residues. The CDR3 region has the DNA TGCGCCAGCAGCTTGGGAGGGAGGTCCTACAATGAGCAGTTCTTC. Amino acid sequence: CASSLGGRSYNEQFF.

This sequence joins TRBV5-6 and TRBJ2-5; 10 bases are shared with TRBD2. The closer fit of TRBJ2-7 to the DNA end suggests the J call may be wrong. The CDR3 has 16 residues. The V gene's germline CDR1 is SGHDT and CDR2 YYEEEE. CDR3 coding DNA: TGTGCCAGCAGCTTGGACCTTAGCGGGAGGACCTACGAGCAGTACTTC. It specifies CASSLDLSGRTYEQYF.

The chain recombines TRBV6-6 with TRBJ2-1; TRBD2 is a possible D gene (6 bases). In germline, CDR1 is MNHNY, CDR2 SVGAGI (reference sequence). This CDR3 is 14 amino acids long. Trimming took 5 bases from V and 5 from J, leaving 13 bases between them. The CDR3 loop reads CASSTGLANNEQFF. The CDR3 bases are TGTGCCAGCAGTACGGGACTGGCCAACAATGAGCAGTTCTTC.

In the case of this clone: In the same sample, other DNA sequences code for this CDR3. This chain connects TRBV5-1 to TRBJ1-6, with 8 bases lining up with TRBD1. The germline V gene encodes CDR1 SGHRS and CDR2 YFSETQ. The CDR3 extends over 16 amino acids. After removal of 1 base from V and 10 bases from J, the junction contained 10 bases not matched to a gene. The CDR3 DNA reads TGCGCCAGCAGCTTGTTATCGGTTACAGGGGGATCACCCCTCCACTTT. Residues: CASSLLSVTGGSPLHF. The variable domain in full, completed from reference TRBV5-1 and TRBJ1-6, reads KAGVTQTPRYLIKTRGQQVTLSCSPISGHRSVSWYQQTPGQGLQFLFEYFSETQRNKGNFPGRFSGRQFSNSRSEMNVSTLELGDSALYLCASSLLSVTGGSPLHFGNGTRLTVT.

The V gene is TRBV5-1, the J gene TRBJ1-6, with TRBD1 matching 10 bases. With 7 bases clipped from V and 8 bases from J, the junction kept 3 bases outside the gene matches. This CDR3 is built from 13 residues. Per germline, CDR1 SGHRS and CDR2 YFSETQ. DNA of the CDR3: TGCGCCAGCGGCGGGACAGGGGATTCACCCCTCCACTTT. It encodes CASGGTGDSPLHF.

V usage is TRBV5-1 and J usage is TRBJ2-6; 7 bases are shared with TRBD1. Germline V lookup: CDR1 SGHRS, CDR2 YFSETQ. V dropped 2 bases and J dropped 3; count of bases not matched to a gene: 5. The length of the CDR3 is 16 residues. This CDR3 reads CASSFKQGSGANVLTF. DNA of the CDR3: TGCGCCAGCAGCTTTAAACAGGGGAGTGGGGCCAACGTCCTGACTTTC.

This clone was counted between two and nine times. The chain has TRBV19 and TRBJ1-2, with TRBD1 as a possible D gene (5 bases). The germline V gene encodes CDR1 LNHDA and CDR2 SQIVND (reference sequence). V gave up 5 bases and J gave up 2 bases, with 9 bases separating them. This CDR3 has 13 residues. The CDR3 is CASSLRQNYGYTF. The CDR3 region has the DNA TGTGCCAGTAGTCTCCGACAGAACTATGGCTACACCTTC.

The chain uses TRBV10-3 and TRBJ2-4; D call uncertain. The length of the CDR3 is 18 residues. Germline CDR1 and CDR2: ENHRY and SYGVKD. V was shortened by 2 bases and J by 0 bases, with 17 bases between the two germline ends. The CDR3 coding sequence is TGTGCCATCAGTGAGGTGTTCGAGCCAAATGGAGCCAAAAACATTCAGTACTTC. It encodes CAISEVFEPNGAKNIQYF.

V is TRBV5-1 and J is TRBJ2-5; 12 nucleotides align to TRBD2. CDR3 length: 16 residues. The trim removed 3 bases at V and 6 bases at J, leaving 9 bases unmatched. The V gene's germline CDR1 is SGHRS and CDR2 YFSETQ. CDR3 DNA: TGCGCCAGCAGCTCCGGGACTAGCGGGCTGGTAAAGACCCAGTACTTC. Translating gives CASSSGTSGLVKTQYF. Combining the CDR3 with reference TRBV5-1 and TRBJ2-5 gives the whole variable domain KAGVTQTPRYLIKTRGQQVTLSCSPISGHRSVSWYQQTPGQGLQFLFEYFSETQRNKGNFPGRFSGRQFSNSRSEMNVSTLELGDSALYLCASSSGTSGLVKTQYFGPGTRLLVL.

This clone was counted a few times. For the CDR3, the DNA is TGCGCCAGCAGCCAAGTAGCCGGGACTGCCCTCCAAGAGACCCAGTACTTC. As protein: CASSQVAGTALQETQYF. The chain combines TRBV4-1 with TRBJ2-5; D is perhaps TRBD2 (6 bases). CDR1 and CDR2 from the germline V gene are MGHRA and YSYEKL. The CDR3 is 17 amino acids. Deletions cut 1 base from V and 1 base from J, with 16 bases between.

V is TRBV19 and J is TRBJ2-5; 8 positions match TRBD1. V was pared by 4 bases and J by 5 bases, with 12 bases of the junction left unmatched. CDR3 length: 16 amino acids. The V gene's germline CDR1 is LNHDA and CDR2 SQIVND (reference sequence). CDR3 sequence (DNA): TGTGCCAGTAGTAGCTCCTATCGGACAGGGAGGGAGACCCAGTACTTC. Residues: CASSSSYRTGRETQYF.

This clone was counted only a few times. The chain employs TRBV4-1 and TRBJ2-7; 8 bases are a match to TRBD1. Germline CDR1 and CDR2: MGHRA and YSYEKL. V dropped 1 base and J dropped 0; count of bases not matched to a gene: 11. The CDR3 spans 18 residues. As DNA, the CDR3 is TGCGCCAGCAGCCAAGTAGATCCCACCGGGACAGGCTCCTACGAGCAGTACTTC. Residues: CASSQVDPTGTGSYEQYF.

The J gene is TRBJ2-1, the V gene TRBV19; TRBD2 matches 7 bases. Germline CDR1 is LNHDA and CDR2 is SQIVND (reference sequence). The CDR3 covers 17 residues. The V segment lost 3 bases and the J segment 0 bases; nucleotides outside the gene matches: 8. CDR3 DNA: TGTGCCAGTAGTATGCCCTCTAGCGGCAGCTCCTACAATGAGCAGTTCTTC. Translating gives CASSMPSSGSSYNEQFF.

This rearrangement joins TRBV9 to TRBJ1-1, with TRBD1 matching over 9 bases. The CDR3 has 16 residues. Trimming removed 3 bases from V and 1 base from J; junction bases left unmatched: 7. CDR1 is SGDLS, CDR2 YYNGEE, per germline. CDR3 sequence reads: CASSGRDRAWNTEAFF. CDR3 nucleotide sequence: TGTGCCAGCAGCGGACGGGACAGGGCGTGGAACACTGAAGCTTTCTTT.

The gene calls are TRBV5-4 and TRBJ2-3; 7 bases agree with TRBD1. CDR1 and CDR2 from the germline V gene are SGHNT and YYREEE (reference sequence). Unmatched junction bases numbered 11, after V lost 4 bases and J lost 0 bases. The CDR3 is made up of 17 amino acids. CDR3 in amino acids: CASSLTRQGASTDTQYF. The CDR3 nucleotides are TGTGCCAGCAGCCTCACCCGACAGGGCGCTAGCACAGATACGCAGTATTTT.

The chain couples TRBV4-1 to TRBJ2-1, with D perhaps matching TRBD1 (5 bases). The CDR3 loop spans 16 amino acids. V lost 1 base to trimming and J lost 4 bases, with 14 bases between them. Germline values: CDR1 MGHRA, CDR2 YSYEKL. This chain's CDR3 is CASSQVRVLVYNEQFF. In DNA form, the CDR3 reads TGCGCCAGCAGCCAAGTCAGGGTTTTGGTTTACAATGAGCAGTTCTTC.

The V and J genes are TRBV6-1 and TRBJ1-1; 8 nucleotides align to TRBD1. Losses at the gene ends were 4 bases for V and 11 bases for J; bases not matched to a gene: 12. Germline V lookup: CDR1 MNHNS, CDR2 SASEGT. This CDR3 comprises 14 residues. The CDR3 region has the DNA TGTGCCAGCAGTGGGTTCTGGGACAGGCGGGGTGCTTTCTTT. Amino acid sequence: CASSGFWDRRGAFF.

The CDR3 DNA is TGTGCCAGCAGCGTGTCCCCGGGGGGGGGACTAGAGAACAATGAGCAGTTCTTC. Protein: CASSVSPGGGLENNEQFF. The J gene is TRBJ2-1, the V gene TRBV9; 8 positions agree with TRBD2. V was pared by 2 bases and J by 5 bases, with 15 bases of the junction left unmatched. The germline V gene encodes CDR1 SGDLS and CDR2 YYNGEE. The CDR3 has 18 amino acids.

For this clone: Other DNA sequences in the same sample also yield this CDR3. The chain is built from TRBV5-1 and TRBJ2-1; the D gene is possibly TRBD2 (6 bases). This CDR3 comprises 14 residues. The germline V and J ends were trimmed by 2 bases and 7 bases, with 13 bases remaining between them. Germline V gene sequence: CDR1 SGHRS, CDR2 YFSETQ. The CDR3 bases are TGCGCCAGCAGCTTCAGGGCGGGGTATAATGAGCAGTTCTTC. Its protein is CASSFRAGYNEQFF.

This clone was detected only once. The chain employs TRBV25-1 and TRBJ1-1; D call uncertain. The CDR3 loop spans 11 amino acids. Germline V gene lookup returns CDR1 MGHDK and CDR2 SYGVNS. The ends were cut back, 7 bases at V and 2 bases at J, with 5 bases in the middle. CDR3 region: CASTINTEAFF. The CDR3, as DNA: TGTGCCAGCACCATCAACACTGAAGCTTTCTTT. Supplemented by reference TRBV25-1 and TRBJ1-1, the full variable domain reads EADIYQTPRYLVIGTGKKITLECSQTMGHDKMYWYQQDPGMELHLIHYSYGVNSTEKGDLSSESTVSRIRTEHFPLTLESARPSHTSQYLCASTINTEAFFGQGTRLTVV.

CDR3 region: CASSFRDYEQFF. The CDR3 coding sequence is TGTGCCAGCAGCTTCCGGGACTATGAGCAGTTCTTC. This chain uses TRBV7-2 with TRBJ2-1, with a possible D match to TRBD2 (6 bases). Germline values: CDR1 SGHTA, CDR2 FQGNSA. This CDR3 comprises 12 residues. V lost 3 bases and J 8 bases, leaving 8 bases between the germline ends.

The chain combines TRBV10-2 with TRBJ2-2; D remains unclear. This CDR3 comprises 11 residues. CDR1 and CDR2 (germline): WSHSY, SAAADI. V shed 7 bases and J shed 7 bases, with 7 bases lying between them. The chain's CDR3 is CASTAVGELFF. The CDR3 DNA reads TGCGCCAGCACGGCGGTCGGGGAGCTGTTTTTT.

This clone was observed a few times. This CDR3 reads CASSVGSGSYEQYF. CDR3 DNA sequence: TGTGCCAGCAGCGTAGGGTCAGGGTCCTACGAGCAGTACTTC. The J gene is TRBJ2-7, the V gene TRBV9, with D possibly matching TRBD1 (5 bases). The V end was cut by 0 bases, the J end by 1 base, with 8 bases between. The germline CDR1 and CDR2 sequences are SGDLS and YYNGEE. This CDR3 region has 14 residues.

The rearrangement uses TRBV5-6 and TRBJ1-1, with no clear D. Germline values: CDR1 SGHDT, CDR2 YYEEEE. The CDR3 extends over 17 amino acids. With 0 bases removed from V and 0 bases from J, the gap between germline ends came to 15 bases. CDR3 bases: TGTGCCAGCAGCTTGGGAGGAAGAGTGGATATGAACACTGAAGCTTTCTTT. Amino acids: CASSLGGRVDMNTEAFF.

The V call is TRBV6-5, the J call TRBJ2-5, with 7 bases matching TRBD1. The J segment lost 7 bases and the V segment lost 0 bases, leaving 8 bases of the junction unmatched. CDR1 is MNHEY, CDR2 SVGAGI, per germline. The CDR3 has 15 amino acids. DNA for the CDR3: TGTGCCAGCAGTTACTCGATATTACCAGGGGGGACCCAGTACTTC. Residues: CASSYSILPGGTQYF.